Listed here are 8 T cell receptor beta chains from one sample, sequenced in a study of T cell changes during pregnancy in multiple sclerosis. Sequencing was performed with immunoSEQ multiplex PCR; in TCRdb, only in-frame clones are kept and a portion is missing. The repertoire consists of around 13,000 clones, with approximately 89% occurring once and the leading ten covering 7.7%. The sample here was CD8+ T cells from peripheral blood mononuclear cells, taken in the second trimester of pregnancy. The source of these receptors is a female donor in good health, enrolled as a control in a pregnancy study.

The rearrangement uses TRBV5-1 and TRBJ2-1, with TRBD2 as a possible D gene (6 bases). Germline V gene lookup returns CDR1 SGHRS and CDR2 YFSETQ. The CDR3 runs 19 residues. V gave up 0 bases and J gave up 3 bases, with 22 bases separating them. CDR3 protein: CASSLDEGGPFPGYNEQFF. CDR3 in DNA: TGCGCCAGCAGCTTGGACGAGGGAGGCCCTTTTCCTGGCTACAATGAGCAGTTCTTC.

V is TRBV4-2 and J is TRBJ2-7, with TRBD2 matching 9 bases. Germline V gives CDR1 LGHNA, CDR2 YNFKEQ. CDR3 length equals 16 residues. The junction had 11 bases not matched to a gene; V was cut back by 4 bases and J by 4 bases. CDR3 sequence reads: CASSRELTSGRYEQYF. The CDR3 DNA follows: TGTGCCAGCAGCCGAGAACTGACTAGCGGAAGATACGAGCAGTACTTC.

The gene calls are TRBV7-6 and TRBJ2-5; D uncertain. This CDR3 comprises 16 residues. The ends were cut back, 1 base at V and 2 bases at J, with 14 bases in the middle. From germline, CDR1 is SGHVS and CDR2 FNYEAQ. CDR3 coding DNA: TGTGCCAGCAGCTTAGAAGCGTCTGGGTTACAAGAGACCCAGTACTTC. Encoded protein: CASSLEASGLQETQYF.

The chain combines TRBV5-4 with TRBJ2-7, with D maybe TRBD2 (5 bases). V lost 4 bases and J 2 bases, leaving 13 bases between the germline ends. Germline V lookup: CDR1 SGHNT, CDR2 YYREEE (reference sequence). This CDR3 is 14 amino acids long. CDR3 in amino acids: CASSPEERPYEQYF. The CDR3 DNA reads as TGTGCCAGCAGCCCGGAGGAGCGGCCCTACGAGCAGTACTTC. The full variable domain, rest sourced from reference TRBV5-4 and TRBJ2-7, is ETGVTQSPTHLIKTRGQQVTLRCSSQSGHNTVSWYQQALGQGPQFIFQYYREEENGRGNFPPRFSGLQFPNYSSELNVNALELDDSALYLCASSPEERPYEQYFGPGTRLTVT.

This chain links TRBV4-1 with TRBJ2-5; D is possibly TRBD1 (5 bases). The better agreement between TRBJ2-7 and the DNA end casts doubt on the J call. CDR3 size: 16 residues. The germline CDR1 and CDR2 sequences are MGHRA and YSYEKL. The CDR3 spells CASSYKTPRAKNEQYF. CDR3 in DNA: TGCGCCAGCAGCTACAAAACCCCCAGGGCGAAGAACGAGCAGTACTTC.

The genes are TRBV10-1 and TRBJ2-7; 10 bases fit TRBD1. CDR3 size: 15 residues. Germline V lookup: CDR1 WNHNN, CDR2 SYGVQD (reference sequence). V lost 3 bases and J lost 3; bases outside the gene matches: 5. The CDR3 loop is CASSEGDRGSYEQYF. The CDR3 DNA sequence: TGCGCCAGCAGTGAAGGGGACAGGGGAAGCTACGAGCAGTACTTC.

V is TRBV27 and J is TRBJ2-1; 16 bases line up with TRBD2. This CDR3 has 17 amino acids. CDR1 and CDR2 from the germline V gene are MNHEY and SMNVEV (reference sequence). V was clipped by 2 bases and J by 7 bases; unmatched bases: 5. For the CDR3, the DNA is TGTGCCAGCAGTTTAAATCCGGGACTAGCGGGAGGGAATGAGCAGTTCTTC. Amino acids: CASSLNPGLAGGNEQFF.

This clone was observed once. This chain uses TRBV2 with TRBJ2-7; 12 bases match TRBD2. Germline V CDR1 and CDR2: SNHLY, FYNNEI. Trimming removed 0 bases from V and 2 bases from J; junction bases left unmatched: 14. This CDR3 is 20 amino acids long. CDR3 in DNA: TGTGCCAGCAGTGAAGCGCTTATTGTCGGACTAGCGGGGATGACCTACGAGCAGTACTTC. Encoded protein: CASSEALIVGLAGMTYEQYF.